This entry lists 10 T cell receptor beta chains sequenced from one sample in a study of post-analysis software for immune sequencing data. Study-level results: Roughly 5 TRBV segments (TRBV5-6, TRBV5-1 and TRBV20-1 among them) occurred more frequently in patients than in controls.

The authors incorporated unique molecular identifiers into the TCR beta cDNA libraries. TCRdb re-called the PCR reads with MiXCR, one entry per CDR3 protein. Found here are approximately 570,000 distinct CDR3 sequences, roughly 46% of them singletons; the top ten hold 1.5% to 2%. No antigens are known for them. The sample taken for sequencing was blood. The receptor set was obtained from a girl between 5 and 17 years old with multiple sclerosis.

This clonotype was seen a handful of times. The gene calls are TRBV5-6 and TRBJ2-7, with unresolved D. The CDR3 has 15 amino acids. Germline CDR1 reads SGHDT; CDR2 reads YYEEEE. V lost 1 base and J 4 bases, leaving 15 bases between the germline ends. The CDR3 nucleotides read TGTGCCAGCAGCTTGAAGCCAGCTAAGGGTTACGAGCAGTACTTC. It translates to CASSLKPAKGYEQYF.

As DNA, the CDR3 is TGTGCCAGCGACAGCGGTGGCACTGAAGCTTTCTTT. Translation gives CASDSGGTEAFF. This chain connects TRBV12-3 or TRBV12-4 to TRBJ1-1; D might be TRBD1 (5 bases). V dropped 8 bases and J dropped 4 bases, with 11 bases sitting between them. This CDR3 has 12 amino acids.

The chain combines TRBV6-4 with TRBJ1-1; unclear D gene. The CDR3 has 13 amino acids. V shed 6 bases and J shed 2 bases, with 10 bases lying between them. Germline CDR1 MRHNA, CDR2 SNTAGT. CDR3 region: CASRKGRNTEAFF. The CDR3 region has the DNA TGTGCCAGCAGAAAAGGGAGAAACACTGAAGCTTTCTTT.

This chain uses TRBV5-1 with TRBJ2-1, with 9 bases matching TRBD2. V shed 5 bases and J 8 bases; nucleotides not matched to a gene: 17. Germline V gene data show CDR1 as SGHRS and CDR2 as YFSETQ. The CDR3 runs 17 residues. DNA for the CDR3: TGCGCCAGCAGTTTGTTCACCGGGACTAGCAGGTCTTATGAGCAGTTCTTC. It yields the protein CASSLFTGTSRSYEQFF.

This rearrangement joins TRBV5-1 to TRBJ2-3; a weak D match, TRBD2 (6 bases). The CDR3 extends over 17 amino acids. Germline CDR1 SGHRS, CDR2 YFSETQ. Between the trimmed V and J ends, which lost 7 bases and 2 bases, there was a span of 23 bases. The CDR3 DNA reads as TGCGCCAGCGGCCTAATGATAGCGCGGGATCCCACAGATACGCAGTATTTT. This codes for CASGLMIARDPTDTQYF.

The V call is TRBV11-3, the J call TRBJ2-3, with 7 bases lining up with TRBD2. The germline V gene encodes CDR1 SGHNT and CDR2 YENEEA. V was clipped by 4 bases and J by 3 bases; unmatched bases: 10. This CDR3 spans 16 amino acids. The CDR3, as DNA: TGTGCCAGCAGCTCCTTGCTCGGCGGGGGAACAGATACGCAGTATTTT. Its translation is CASSSLLGGGTDTQYF.

This clonotype was counted between two and nine times. V and J are TRBV20-1 and TRBJ1-2, with 7 nucleotides matching TRBD1. Germline lookup yields CDR1 DFQATT and CDR2 SNEGSKA (reference sequence). This CDR3 comprises 13 residues. With 6 bases clipped from V and 3 bases from J, the junction kept 7 bases outside the gene matches. The CDR3 DNA sequence: TGCAGTGCCCACGTAGGGGGCCACTATGGCTACACCTTC. This encodes CSAHVGGHYGYTF.

The rearrangement joins TRBV24-1 to TRBJ1-5; TRBD1 aligns across 7 bases. The V and J ends lost 4 bases and 2 bases, in that order; junction bases with no gene match: 16. The CDR3 is made up of 19 amino acids. Germline V gives CDR1 KGHDR, CDR2 SFDVKD. The CDR3 reads CATSELPRQGEGGNQPQHF. CDR3 sequence (DNA): TGTGCCACCAGTGAACTCCCGCGACAGGGAGAAGGGGGCAATCAGCCCCAGCATTTT.

This clonotype came up a few times. The V call is TRBV5-1, the J call TRBJ2-5; either TRBD1 or TRBD2 may supply D (5 bases each). The CDR3 loop spans 14 amino acids. Germline values: CDR1 SGHRS, CDR2 YFSETQ. V was pared by 3 bases and J by 5 bases, with 14 bases between. The CDR3 region has the DNA TGCGCCAGCAGCTCGGGGCAGGCTCGGGAGACCCAGTACTTC. It is translated as CASSSGQARETQYF.

The table lists this clonotype with a few counts. The CDR3 here is CASSSRPYQETQYF. In nucleotides, the CDR3 is TGTGCCAGCAGTTCCCGCCCTTACCAAGAGACCCAGTACTTC. The V and J genes are TRBV28 and TRBJ2-5, with D hard to call. Trimming stripped 4 bases from V and 0 bases from J, with 9 bases between. Germline loops: CDR1 MDHEN, CDR2 SYDVKM. This CDR3 contains 14 residues.